The TCR beta chain under discussion was sequenced for a study of blood T cells in healthy people across ages. The germline V and J ends were trimmed by 7 bases and 6 bases, with 9 bases remaining between them. Germline-derived CDR1 and CDR2 are SQVTM and ANQGSEA. This CDR3 spans 11 amino acids. With a J-beta primer mix and a sample-barcoded 5' primer, a second PCR ran about 6 to 11 cycles. MiXCR, run by TCRdb on the 5' RACE reads, gives a single entry per CDR3 protein. The data contain about 1.8 million distinct CDR3 sequences, roughly 52% of them singletons. The chain is built from TRBV29-1 and TRBJ2-2, with a tentative D call TRBD1 (5 bases). Sequencing was done on a sample of blood. The TCR comes from a woman in her 40s in good health. CDR3 protein: CSGKGAGELFF. The CDR3 region has the DNA TGCAGCGGCAAAGGGGCCGGGGAGCTGTTTTTT.